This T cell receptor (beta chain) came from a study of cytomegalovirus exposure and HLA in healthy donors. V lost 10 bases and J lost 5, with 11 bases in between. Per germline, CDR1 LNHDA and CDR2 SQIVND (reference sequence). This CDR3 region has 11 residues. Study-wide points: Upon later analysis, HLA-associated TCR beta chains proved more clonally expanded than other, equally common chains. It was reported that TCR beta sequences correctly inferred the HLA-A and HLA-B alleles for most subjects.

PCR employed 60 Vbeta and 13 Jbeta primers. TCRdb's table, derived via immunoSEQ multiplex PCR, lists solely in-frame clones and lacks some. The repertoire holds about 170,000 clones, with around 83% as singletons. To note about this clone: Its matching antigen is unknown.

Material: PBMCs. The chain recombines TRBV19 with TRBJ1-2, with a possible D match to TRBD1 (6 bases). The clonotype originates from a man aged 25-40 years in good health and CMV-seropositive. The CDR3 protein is CATWTAYGYTF. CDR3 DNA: TGTGCCACCTGGACAGCTTATGGCTACACCTTC.